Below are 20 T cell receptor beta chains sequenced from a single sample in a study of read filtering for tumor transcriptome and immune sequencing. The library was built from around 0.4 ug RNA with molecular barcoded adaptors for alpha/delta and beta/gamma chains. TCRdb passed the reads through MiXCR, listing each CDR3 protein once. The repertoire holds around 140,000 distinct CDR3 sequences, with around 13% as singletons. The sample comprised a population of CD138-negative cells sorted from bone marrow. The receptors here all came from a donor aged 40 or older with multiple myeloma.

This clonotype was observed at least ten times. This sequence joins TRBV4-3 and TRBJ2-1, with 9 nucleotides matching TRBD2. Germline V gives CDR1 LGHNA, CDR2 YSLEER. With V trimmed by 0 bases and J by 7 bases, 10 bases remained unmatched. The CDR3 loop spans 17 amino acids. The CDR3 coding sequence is TGCGCCAGCAGCCAAGAATTAGCGGGAGTAGGATCAAATGAGCAGTTCTTC. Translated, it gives CASSQELAGVGSNEQFF.

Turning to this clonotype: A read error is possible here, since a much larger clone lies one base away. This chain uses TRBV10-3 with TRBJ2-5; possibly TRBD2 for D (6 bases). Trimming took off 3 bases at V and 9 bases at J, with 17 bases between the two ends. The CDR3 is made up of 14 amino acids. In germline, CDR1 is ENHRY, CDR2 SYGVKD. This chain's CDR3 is CAISDSDWGEAQYF. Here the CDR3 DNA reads TGTGCCATCAGTGACAGCGACTGGGGGGAGGCCCAGTACTTC.

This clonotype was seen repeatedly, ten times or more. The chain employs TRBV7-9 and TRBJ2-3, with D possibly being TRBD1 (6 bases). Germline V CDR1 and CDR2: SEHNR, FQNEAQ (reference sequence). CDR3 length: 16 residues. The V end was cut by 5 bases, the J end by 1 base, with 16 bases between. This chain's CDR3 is CASSAHRAGGTDTQYF. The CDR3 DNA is TGTGCCAGCAGCGCTCACAGGGCCGGCGGCACAGATACGCAGTATTTT.

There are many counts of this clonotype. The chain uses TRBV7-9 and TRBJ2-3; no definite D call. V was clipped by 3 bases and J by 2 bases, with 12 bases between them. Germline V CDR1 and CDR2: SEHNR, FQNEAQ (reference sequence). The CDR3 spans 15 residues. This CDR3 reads CASSFQIDFTDTQYF. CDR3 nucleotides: TGTGCCAGCAGCTTCCAGATAGACTTCACAGATACGCAGTATTTT.

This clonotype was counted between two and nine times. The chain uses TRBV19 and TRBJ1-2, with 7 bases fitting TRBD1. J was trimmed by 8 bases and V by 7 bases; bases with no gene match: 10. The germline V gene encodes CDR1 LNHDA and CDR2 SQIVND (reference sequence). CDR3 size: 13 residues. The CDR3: CASTPTGIHGYTF. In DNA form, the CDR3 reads TGTGCCAGTACCCCGACAGGGATCCACGGCTACACCTTC.

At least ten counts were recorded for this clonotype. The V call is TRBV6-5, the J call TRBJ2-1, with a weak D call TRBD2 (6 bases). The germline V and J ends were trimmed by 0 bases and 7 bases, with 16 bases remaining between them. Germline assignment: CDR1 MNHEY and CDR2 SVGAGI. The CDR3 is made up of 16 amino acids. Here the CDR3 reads CASSYSRDWGRNEQFF. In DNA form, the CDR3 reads TGTGCCAGCAGTTACTCTCGGGACTGGGGTAGGAATGAGCAGTTCTTC.

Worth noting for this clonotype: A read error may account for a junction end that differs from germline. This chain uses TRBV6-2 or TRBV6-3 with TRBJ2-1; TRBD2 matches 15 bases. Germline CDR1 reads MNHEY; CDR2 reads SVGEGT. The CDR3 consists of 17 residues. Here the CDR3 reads CASCPGLAGGPANEQLF. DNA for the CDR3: TGTGCCAGCTGTCCCGGACTAGCGGGAGGGCCGGCCAATGAGCAGTTGTTC.

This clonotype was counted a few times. The CDR3 sequence is CASSLYGRSTDTQYF. For the CDR3, the DNA is TGTGCCAGCAGCTTATACGGCAGGTCCACAGATACGCAGTATTTT. J is TRBJ2-3 and V is TRBV7-9; D is unclear. The CDR3 loop spans 15 amino acids. V was clipped by 2 bases and J by 2 bases, with 11 bases between them. Germline assignment: CDR1 SEHNR and CDR2 FQNEAQ (reference sequence).

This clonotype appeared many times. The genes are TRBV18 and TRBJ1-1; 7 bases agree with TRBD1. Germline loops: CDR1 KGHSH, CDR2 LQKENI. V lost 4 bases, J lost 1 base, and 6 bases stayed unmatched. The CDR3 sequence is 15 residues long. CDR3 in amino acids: CASSRSGGGNTEAFF. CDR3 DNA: TGTGCCAGCTCACGTTCAGGGGGTGGGAACACTGAAGCTTTCTTT. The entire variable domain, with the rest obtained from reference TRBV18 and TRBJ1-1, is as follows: NAGVMQNPRHLVRRRGQEARLRCSPMKGHSHVYWYRQLPEEGLKFMVYLQKENIIDESGMPKERFSAEFPKEGPSILRIQQVVRGDSAAYFCASSRSGGGNTEAFFGQGTRLTVV.

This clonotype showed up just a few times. The CDR3 DNA is TGCAGCGTTGTGCCAGGTCCATGCAATGAGCAGTTCTTC. Amino acid sequence: CSVVPGPCNEQFF. V usage is TRBV29-1 and J usage is TRBJ2-1, with no clear D. CDR3 length: 13 residues. Germline values: CDR1 SQVTM, CDR2 ANQGSEA. V dropped 4 bases and J dropped 6 bases, with 13 bases sitting between them.

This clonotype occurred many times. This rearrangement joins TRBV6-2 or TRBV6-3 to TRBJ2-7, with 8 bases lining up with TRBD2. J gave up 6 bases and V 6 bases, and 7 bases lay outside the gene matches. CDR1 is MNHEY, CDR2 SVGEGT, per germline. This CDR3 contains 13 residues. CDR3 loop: CASRDSGRSEQYF. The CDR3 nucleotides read TGTGCCAGCAGAGACAGCGGGAGAAGCGAGCAGTACTTC.

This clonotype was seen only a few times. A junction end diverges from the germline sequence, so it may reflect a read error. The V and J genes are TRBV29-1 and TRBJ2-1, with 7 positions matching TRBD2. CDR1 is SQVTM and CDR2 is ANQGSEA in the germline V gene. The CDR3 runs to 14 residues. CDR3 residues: CSGTGGSSYNGQFF. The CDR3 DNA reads TGCAGCGGGACCGGGGGGAGCTCCTACAATGGGCAGTTCTTC.

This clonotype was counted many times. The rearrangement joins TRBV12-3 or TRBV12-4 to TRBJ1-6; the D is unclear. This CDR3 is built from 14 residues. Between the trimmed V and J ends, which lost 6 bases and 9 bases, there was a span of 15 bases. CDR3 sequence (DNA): TGTGCCAGCAGCCCTGTTTCACGGGGTTCACCCCTCCACTTT. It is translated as CASSPVSRGSPLHF.

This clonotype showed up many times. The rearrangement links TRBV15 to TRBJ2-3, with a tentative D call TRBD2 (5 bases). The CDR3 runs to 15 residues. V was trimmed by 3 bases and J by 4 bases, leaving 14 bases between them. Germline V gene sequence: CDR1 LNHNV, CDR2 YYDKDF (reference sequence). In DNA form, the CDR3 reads TGTGCCACCAGCAGGGAGGTGGTGGGCGCAGATACGCAGTATTTT. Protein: CATSREVVGADTQYF.

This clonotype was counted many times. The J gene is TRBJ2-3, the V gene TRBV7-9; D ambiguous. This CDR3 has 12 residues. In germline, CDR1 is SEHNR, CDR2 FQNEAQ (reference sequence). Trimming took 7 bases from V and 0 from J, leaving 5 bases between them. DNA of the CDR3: TGTGCCAGCACCACAAGCACAGATACGCAGTATTTT. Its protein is CASTTSTDTQYF.

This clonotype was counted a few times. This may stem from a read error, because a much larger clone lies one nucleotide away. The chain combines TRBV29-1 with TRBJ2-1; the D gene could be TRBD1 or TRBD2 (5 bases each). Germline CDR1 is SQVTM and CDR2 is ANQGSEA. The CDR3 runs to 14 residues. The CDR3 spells CSARPGIDYSEQFF. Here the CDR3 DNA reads TGCAGCGCCCGACCAGGGATCGACTACAGTGAGCAGTTCTTC.

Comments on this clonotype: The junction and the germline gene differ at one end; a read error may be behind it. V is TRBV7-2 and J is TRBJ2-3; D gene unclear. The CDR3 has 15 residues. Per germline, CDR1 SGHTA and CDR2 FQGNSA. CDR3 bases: TGTGCCAACAGCCTACGTGGTCAGAGTACAGATACGCAGTATTTT. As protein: CANSLRGQSTDTQYF.

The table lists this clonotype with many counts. CDR3 DNA: TGTGCCTGGAGTGAAGGACGGAACAATCAGCCCCAGCATTTT. Protein sequence: CAWSEGRNNQPQHF. The chain carries TRBV30 and TRBJ1-5, with D unresolved. Germline V gene data show CDR1 as GTSNPN and CDR2 as SVGIG (reference sequence). V dropped 1 base and J dropped 3 bases, with 10 bases sitting between them. This CDR3 contains 14 residues.

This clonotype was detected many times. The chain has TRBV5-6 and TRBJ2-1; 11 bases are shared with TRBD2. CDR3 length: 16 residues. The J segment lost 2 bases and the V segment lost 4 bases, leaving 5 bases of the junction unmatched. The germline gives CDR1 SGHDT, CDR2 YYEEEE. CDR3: CASSAGGLAAYNEQFF. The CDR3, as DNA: TGTGCCAGCAGCGCGGGGGGACTAGCGGCCTACAATGAGCAGTTCTTC.

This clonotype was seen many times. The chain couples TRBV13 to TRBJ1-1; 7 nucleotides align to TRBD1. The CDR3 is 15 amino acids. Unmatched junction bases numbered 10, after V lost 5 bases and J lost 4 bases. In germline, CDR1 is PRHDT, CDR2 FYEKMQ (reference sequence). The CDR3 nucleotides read TGTGCCAGCAGCGAAAGAAACAGGGGCGGCACTGAAGCTTTCTTT. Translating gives CASSERNRGGTEAFF.